The 27 T cell receptor beta chains presented below share a single source sample, sequenced in a study of blood T cell repertoires in COVID-19 (dated by TCRdb to between 2020 and 2021). Library construction relied on the immunoSEQ multiplex PCR assay. TCRdb carries this immuneACCESS record with in-frame sequences only. Its versions omit some clonotypes, under half of them owing to an unresolved V gene in the studies checked, with the rest unexplained. This sample gives 85,000 to 120,000 clones in total; around 78% of them show up just once. Roughly 6% of the sample rests with the top ten. The specimen was peripheral blood. Receptor source: a man aged 80 or over with COVID-19, enrolled during active disease.

This chain connects TRBV4-3 to TRBJ2-3; D might be TRBD2 (6 bases). V lost 0 bases and J lost 3, with 19 bases in between. This CDR3 has 18 residues. CDR1 is LGHNA and CDR2 is YSLEER in the germline V gene. The CDR3 sequence: CASSQDPSVRESTDTQYF. For the CDR3, the DNA is TGCGCCAGCAGCCAAGATCCTTCTGTCCGGGAGTCGACAGATACGCAGTATTTT.

This sequence joins TRBV7-9 and TRBJ1-2; no firm D call. Trimming left V 1 base short and J 8 bases short, with 14 bases between. The germline CDR1 and CDR2 sequences are SEHNR and FQNEAQ (reference sequence). The length of the CDR3 is 14 residues. CDR3 sequence (DNA): TGTGCCAGCAGCTTAGACGGGAATCGAGGAGGCTACACCTTC. Residues: CASSLDGNRGGYTF.

The genes are TRBV30 and TRBJ1-4; TRBD1 aligns across 8 bases. Germline trimming cut 7 bases from V and 5 bases from J; bases unmatched to any gene: 6. Germline CDR1 reads GTSNPN; CDR2 reads SVGIG (reference sequence). The CDR3 has 13 amino acids. DNA of the CDR3: TGTGCCTTTTCGACAGGGGACAATGAAAAACTGTTTTTT. It encodes CAFSTGDNEKLFF.

V gene TRBV29-1 combines with J gene TRBJ2-5; maybe TRBD1 (6 bases). The length of the CDR3 is 12 residues. Trimming cost V 7 bases and J 5 bases, with 14 bases left between them. Germline CDR1 SQVTM, CDR2 ANQGSEA. The CDR3 coding sequence is TGCAGCGGAAAAGGGGGATCTGAGACCCAGTACTTC. The encoded protein is CSGKGGSETQYF. Complete variable domain (other parts from reference TRBV29-1 and TRBJ2-5): SAVISQKPSRDICQRGTSLTIQCQVDSQVTMMFWYRQQPGQSLTLIATANQGSEATYESGFVIDKFPISRPNLTFSTLTVSNMSPEDSSIYLCSGKGGSETQYFGPGTRLLVL.

This clone occurred a few times. The V gene is TRBV18, the J gene TRBJ2-1; D is perhaps TRBD2 (5 bases). The CDR3 consists of 13 residues. Trimming stripped 1 base from V and 6 bases from J, with 7 bases between. From germline, CDR1 is KGHSH and CDR2 LQKENI. Here the CDR3 DNA reads TGTGCCAGCTCACCACTAGGACTCAATGAGCAGTTCTTC. This encodes CASSPLGLNEQFF.

In its sample, this clone was seen a few times. This chain joins TRBV7-9 and TRBJ1-1; a weak D match, TRBD1 (6 bases). There are 11 residues in the CDR3. The V end lost 2 bases, the J end lost 8 bases, and 6 bases lay between the germline ends. The V gene's germline CDR1 is SEHNR and CDR2 FQNEAQ (reference sequence). CDR3: CASSLQGEAFF. The CDR3 coding sequence is TGTGCCAGCAGCTTACAGGGGGAAGCTTTCTTT.

The chain couples TRBV29-1 to TRBJ2-1; TRBD1 agrees at 7 bases. Germline CDR1 SQVTM, CDR2 ANQGSEA. This CDR3 comprises 14 residues. V lost 3 bases and J lost 6; bases outside the gene matches: 8. In nucleotides, the CDR3 is TGCAGCGTTGATTGGGACAGTCTGCTCAATGAGCAGTTCTTC. Encoded protein: CSVDWDSLLNEQFF.

This clone was picked up a small number of times. The rearrangement links TRBV29-1 to TRBJ2-3, with a possible D match to TRBD1 (7 bases). The CDR3 is 16 amino acids. Germline-derived CDR1 and CDR2 are SQVTM and ANQGSEA. Trimming took 5 bases from V and 6 from J, leaving 24 bases between them. CDR3 bases: TGCAGCGTTATCAAGCAGGGGGGATCCCCAACGGATACGCAGTATTTT. Translating it yields CSVIKQGGSPTDTQYF.

The J gene is TRBJ2-2, the V gene TRBV11-3; D call uncertain. The CDR3 totals 13 residues. The V end lost 1 base, the J end lost 8 bases, and 8 bases lay between the germline ends. The V gene's germline CDR1 is SGHNT and CDR2 YENEEA. The CDR3, as DNA: TGTGCCAGCAGCTTAGCTCTCGCGGGGGAGCTGTTTTTT. Translated: CASSLALAGELFF.

The V call is TRBV5-1, the J call TRBJ2-1; TRBD2 aligns across 8 bases. Germline values: CDR1 SGHRS, CDR2 YFSETQ. V lost 1 base, J lost 10 bases, and 13 bases stayed unmatched. This CDR3 has 16 residues. The CDR3 DNA reads TGCGCCAGCAGCTTGAGCGGGACTAGTGGGGTCGTGGAGCAGTTCTTC. Translating gives CASSLSGTSGVVEQFF.

V is TRBV7-3 and J is TRBJ1-6, with TRBD1 identical over 10 bases. This CDR3 has 14 residues. V was pared by 5 bases and J by 10 bases, with 5 bases of the junction left unmatched. Germline assignment: CDR1 SGHTA and CDR2 FQGTGA. CDR3 DNA sequence: TGTGCCAGCAGCCTGGGACAGGGGCAGTCACCCCTCCACTTT. Residues: CASSLGQGQSPLHF.

The chain uses TRBV7-9 and TRBJ2-5; 8 bases map to TRBD2. This CDR3 comprises 17 residues. CDR1 and CDR2 from the germline V gene are SEHNR and FQNEAQ (reference sequence). V dropped 1 base and J dropped 3; count of bases not matched to a gene: 10. CDR3 sequence: CASSLERPAGAEETQYF. The CDR3 DNA follows: TGTGCCAGCAGCTTAGAACGCCCAGCGGGAGCCGAAGAGACCCAGTACTTC.

This clone has a handful of counts. The chain carries TRBV4-1 and TRBJ1-2; the D is unclear. V gave up 3 bases and J gave up 0 bases, with 17 bases separating them. Germline assignment: CDR1 MGHRA and CDR2 YSYEKL. This CDR3 is 17 amino acids long. CDR3 sequence (DNA): TGCGCCAGCAGCCAGAGCAGTCTCTACAGAGCTAACTATGGCTACACCTTC. Its protein product is CASSQSSLYRANYGYTF.

A few counts support this clone. The genes are TRBV5-5 and TRBJ2-1; TRBD1 might be the D (6 bases). With 1 base removed from V and 10 bases from J, the gap between germline ends came to 12 bases. This CDR3 comprises 13 residues. Germline V gene sequence: CDR1 SGHKS, CDR2 YYEKEE (reference sequence). CDR3 region: CASSLRQVYEQFF. The CDR3 nucleotides read TGTGCCAGCAGCTTGAGACAGGTCTACGAGCAGTTCTTC.

This chain links TRBV29-1 with TRBJ2-1; TRBD2 agrees at 8 bases. J lost 4 bases, V lost 7 bases, and 6 bases had no gene match. This CDR3 comprises 13 residues. Germline CDR1 is SQVTM and CDR2 is ANQGSEA. CDR3 sequence: CSAGTSLYNEQFF. In nucleotides, the CDR3 is TGCAGCGCCGGGACTAGTTTATACAATGAGCAGTTCTTC.

J is TRBJ1-2 and V is TRBV5-1; possibly TRBD1 for D (5 bases). There are 13 residues in the CDR3. Trimming cost V 4 bases and J 8 bases, with 15 bases left between them. Germline-derived CDR1 and CDR2 are SGHRS and YFSETQ. As DNA, the CDR3 is TGCGCCAGCAGCCCAGGGCCCCAGGAAGGCTACACCTTC. Translating it yields CASSPGPQEGYTF.

The V gene is TRBV9, the J gene TRBJ1-5; tentative D call: TRBD1 (6 bases). V gave up 3 bases and J gave up 7 bases, with 8 bases separating them. CDR3 size: 12 residues. CDR1 is SGDLS, CDR2 YYNGEE, per germline. CDR3 sequence: CASSAGQQPQHF. The CDR3 DNA sequence: TGTGCCAGCAGCGCCGGACAGCAGCCCCAGCATTTT.

The genes are TRBV7-2 and TRBJ2-5; D is possibly TRBD2 (6 bases). Trimming pared 3 bases from V and 4 bases from J, leaving 12 bases between. CDR3 length: 14 residues. Per germline, CDR1 SGHTA and CDR2 FQGNSA. This CDR3 reads CASSFKLAPETQYF. The CDR3 coding sequence is TGTGCCAGCAGCTTTAAGCTAGCGCCAGAGACCCAGTACTTC.

This sequence joins TRBV29-1 and TRBJ2-3, with 8 bases lining up with TRBD2. The CDR3 contains 15 residues. Trimming removed 2 bases from V and 3 bases from J; junction bases left unmatched: 7. In germline, CDR1 is SQVTM, CDR2 ANQGSEA. The DNA for the CDR3 is TGCAGCGTTGAACTCGACGGGAGGGTTACAGATACGCAGTATTTT. Its protein product is CSVELDGRVTDTQYF.

The V gene is TRBV3-1 (or the pseudogene TRBV3-2), the J gene TRBJ2-7; TRBD2 matches 7 bases. V shed 1 base, J shed 13 bases, and the junction held 13 bases outside the gene matches. Germline V gene lookup returns CDR1 LGHDT and CDR2 YNNKEL (reference sequence). This CDR3 is built from 14 residues. The CDR3 is CASSQAASGSRSYF. The CDR3 nucleotides are TGTGCCAGCAGCCAAGCGGCTAGCGGCTCCCGTTCATACTTC.

The gene calls are TRBV6-2 or TRBV6-3 and TRBJ2-2; 7 positions match TRBD1. The length of the CDR3 is 15 residues. With 4 bases clipped from V and 4 bases from J, the junction kept 6 bases outside the gene matches. Germline V gene lookup returns CDR1 MNHEY and CDR2 SVGEGT. The CDR3 loop is CASSWDSFGTGELFF. The CDR3 DNA reads as TGTGCCAGCAGTTGGGACAGCTTCGGCACCGGGGAGCTGTTTTTT.

This clone was detected once. In DNA, the CDR3 is TGTGCCAGTAGTAGCGGGAGGGCCGCGAATGAGCAGTTCTTC. Translated: CASSSGRAANEQFF. The rearrangement uses TRBV27 and TRBJ2-1; 11 positions agree with TRBD2. This CDR3 is built from 14 residues. Germline CDR1 MNHEY, CDR2 SMNVEV (reference sequence). V lost 9 bases, J lost 7 bases, and 8 bases stayed unmatched.

The rearrangement links TRBV18 to TRBJ1-4; TRBD1 agrees at 8 bases. In germline, CDR1 is KGHSH, CDR2 LQKENI. Germline trimming cut 2 bases from V and 6 bases from J; bases unmatched to any gene: 5. CDR3 length: 15 residues. The chain's CDR3 is CASSPSRGQDEKLFF. The CDR3 DNA reads TGTGCCAGCTCACCAAGCAGGGGGCAGGATGAAAAACTGTTTTTT.

This clone has just a few counts. The chain couples TRBV4-1 to TRBJ2-7, with 8 nucleotides matching TRBD1. The CDR3 contains 17 residues. With V trimmed by 0 bases and J by 4 bases, 11 bases remained unmatched. The germline V gene encodes CDR1 MGHRA and CDR2 YSYEKL. CDR3 nucleotide sequence: TGCGCCAGCAGCCAAGATCACCGGACAGGGAAGGTGTACGAGCAGTACTTC. Its protein product is CASSQDHRTGKVYEQYF.

J is TRBJ2-3 and V is TRBV2; possibly TRBD1 for D (6 bases). This CDR3 is 14 amino acids long. V was pared by 9 bases and J by 0 bases, with 13 bases between. Germline CDR1 reads SNHLY; CDR2 reads FYNNEI. The CDR3 is CASNRDSSTDTQYF. Written as DNA, the CDR3 is TGTGCCAGTAACAGGGATTCTAGCACAGATACGCAGTATTTT.

The V and J genes are TRBV10-3 and TRBJ2-2; tentatively, D is TRBD1 (5 bases). Germline V gives CDR1 ENHRY, CDR2 SYGVKD. Trimming left V 6 bases short and J 0 bases short, with 14 bases between. This CDR3 has 16 residues. The CDR3 region is CAISSPGRANTGELFF. Here the CDR3 DNA reads TGTGCCATCAGCTCCCCGGGCAGGGCGAACACCGGGGAGCTGTTTTTT.

This sequence joins TRBV10-3 and TRBJ2-5, with 10 nucleotides matching TRBD1. J was trimmed by 4 bases and V by 0 bases; bases with no gene match: 5. Germline values: CDR1 ENHRY, CDR2 SYGVKD. The CDR3 length is 16 residues. The CDR3 nucleotides read TGTGCCATCAGTGAGTCGTTGGACAGGGGGGGAGAGACCCAGTACTTC. Encoded protein: CAISESLDRGGETQYF.